This entry features one TCR beta chain sequence. Its cognate antigen is unknown. The sorted Tregs were CD4+CD25+CD127-/low cells. Study conclusions and caveats: In terms of TCR gene usage, tumor memory CD4+ T cells clustered together with blood and lymph node memory CD4+ cells, as well as with lymph node naive CD4+ cells. Greatest tumor Treg TCR overlap was with tumor naive CD4+ cells. The larger-cohort validation was restricted to a single TCR beta V-J rearrangement rather than whole repertoires.

After constant-region reverse-primer amplification, full-length variable regions underwent semi-nested PCR with Nested Universal Primer A. Via MiXCR, TCRdb re-called the 5' RACE reads, giving one row per CDR3 protein. The table shows about 32,000 distinct CDR3 sequences, with over 20% occurring only once. The V and J ends lost 5 bases and 6 bases respectively, with 26 bases between them. CDR3 length equals 18 residues. Germline CDR1 and CDR2: LNHDA and SQIVND (reference sequence). This receptor was obtained from a female donor with breast cancer. The sequencing sample was made of tumor-infiltrating Tregs sorted from the breast tumor. This chain uses TRBV19 with TRBJ2-1; either TRBD1 or TRBD2 may fit D (5 bases each). CDR3 sequence: CASSPSGSAFGGGNEQFF. The CDR3 nucleotides are TGTGCCAGTAGTCCGTCCGGGTCCGCTTTTGGGGGTGGCAATGAGCAGTTCTTC.